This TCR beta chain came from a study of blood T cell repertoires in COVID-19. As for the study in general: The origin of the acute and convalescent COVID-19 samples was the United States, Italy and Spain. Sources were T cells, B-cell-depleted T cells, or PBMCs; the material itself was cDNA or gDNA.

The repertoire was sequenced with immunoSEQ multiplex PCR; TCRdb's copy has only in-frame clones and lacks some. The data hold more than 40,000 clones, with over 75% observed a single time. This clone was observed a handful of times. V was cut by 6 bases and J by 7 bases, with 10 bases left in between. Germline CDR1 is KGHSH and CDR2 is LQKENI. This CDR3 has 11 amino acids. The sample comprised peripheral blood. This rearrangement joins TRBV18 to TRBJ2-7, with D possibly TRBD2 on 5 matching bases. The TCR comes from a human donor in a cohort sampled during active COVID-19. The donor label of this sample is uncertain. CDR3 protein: CASSRLFEQYF. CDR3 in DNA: TGTGCCAGCTCCCGACTATTTGAGCAGTACTTC.